The 8 T cell receptor beta chains below come from one sample, sequenced in a study of identical twins' blood T cells. TCRdb passed the 5' RACE reads through MiXCR, listing each CDR3 protein once. The sample gives a few hundred thousand distinct CDR3 sequences, about 28% of which show up once; roughly 5.5% is in the top ten. The sample taken for sequencing was PBMCs. The source of these receptors is a woman aged 18-55 years in good health.

The rearrangement joins TRBV20-1 to TRBJ2-1; D possibly corresponds to TRBD2 (6 bases). V was shortened by 3 bases and J by 3 bases, with 9 bases between the two germline ends. The CDR3 has 13 amino acids. Per the germline V gene, CDR1 is DFQATT and CDR2 is SNEGSKA (reference sequence). The DNA for the CDR3 is TGCAGTGCTAGTACCGGGGGCTACAATGAGCAGTTCTTC. Protein sequence: CSASTGGYNEQFF.

The V gene is TRBV19, the J gene TRBJ1-2, with TRBD1 as a possible D gene (5 bases). The CDR3 extends over 14 amino acids. V lost 7 bases and J 3 bases, leaving 15 bases between the germline ends. Germline CDR1 and CDR2: LNHDA and SQIVND (reference sequence). The CDR3 DNA reads as TGTGCCAGTACTCGGGCAGGGACCGACTATGGCTACACCTTC. This gives the protein CASTRAGTDYGYTF.

This clonotype was recorded a few times. The chain uses TRBV30 and TRBJ2-2; 12 bases are shared with TRBD2. Germline-derived CDR1 and CDR2 are GTSNPN and SVGIG (reference sequence). There are 18 residues in the CDR3. J gave up 0 bases and V 0 bases, and 5 bases lay outside the gene matches. DNA for the CDR3: TGTGCCTGGAGTGTACATCCTAGCGGGAGGGCGAACACCGGGGAGCTGTTTTTT. This translates into CAWSVHPSGRANTGELFF.

This CDR3 reads CASSQEGHYYEQYF. The CDR3 DNA reads as TGTGCCAGCAGCCAAGAGGGCCACTACTACGAGCAGTACTTC. The rearrangement uses TRBV14 and TRBJ2-7; D remains ambiguous. This CDR3 is built from 14 residues. The germline V gene encodes CDR1 SGHDN and CDR2 FVKESK. The V gene lost 0 bases and the J gene lost 3 bases, with 9 bases spanning the gap.

The chain couples TRBV5-1 to TRBJ2-7; TRBD1 aligns across 9 bases. Trimming removed 2 bases from V and 3 bases from J; junction bases left unmatched: 6. Germline assignment: CDR1 SGHRS and CDR2 YFSETQ. The CDR3 covers 15 residues. CDR3 in DNA: TGCGCCAGCAGCTTCCAACCGGGACAGGGCTACGAGCAGTACTTC. Its protein product is CASSFQPGQGYEQYF.

The chain employs TRBV9 and TRBJ1-1; no clear D. CDR1 and CDR2 from the germline V gene are SGDLS and YYNGEE. Trimming removed 2 bases from V and 5 bases from J, with 7 bases in between. CDR3 length equals 12 residues. The CDR3 reads CASSVSGTEAFF. CDR3 in DNA: TGTGCCAGCAGCGTCTCGGGGACTGAAGCTTTCTTT.

This clonotype has a count of ten or more. The J gene is TRBJ1-4, the V gene TRBV12-3 or TRBV12-4, with D uncertain. V lost 9 bases, J lost 2 bases, and 13 bases lay in between. This CDR3 comprises 14 residues. CDR3 in DNA: TGTGCCAGGGACCTCCTAGGGACTAATGAAAAACTGTTTTTT. Translating it yields CARDLLGTNEKLFF.

This clonotype was seen a few times. This rearrangement joins TRBV11-2 to TRBJ2-4; D is perhaps TRBD1 (5 bases). V shed 2 bases and J shed 4 bases, with 9 bases lying between them. From germline, CDR1 is SGHAT and CDR2 FQNNGV. The CDR3 runs to 14 residues. Written as DNA, the CDR3 is TGTGCCAGCAGCTTATCCCCAGGGAAAAACATTCAGTACTTC. Protein product: CASSLSPGKNIQYF. Variable domain in full (rest from reference TRBV11-2 and TRBJ2-4): EAGVAQSPRYKIIEKRQSVAFWCNPISGHATLYWYQQILGQGPKLLIQFQNNGVVDDSQLPKDRFSAERLKGVDSTLKIQPAKLEDSAVYLCASSLSPGKNIQYFGAGTRLSVL.